This entry lists 29 T cell receptor beta chains sequenced from one sample in a study of multiple sclerosis patients with progressive multifocal leukoencephalopathy (dated by TCRdb to the late 2010s). This specimen's time point label, interpreted: before natalizumab initiation. Libraries were constructed by the immunoSEQ multiplex PCR assay. In its TCRdb copy, this immuneACCESS table keeps in-frame sequences only and misses some clones. Where compared with another copy, unresolved V genes explain less than half of these, and the others have no known cause. This sample has roughly 28,000 clones in its table, and 88% of those were observed once. 0.8% to 1.1% of the sample belongs to the ten largest clones. The sequenced sample was PBMCs. The receptors here all came from a human donor with multiple sclerosis.

The gene calls are TRBV27 and TRBJ1-6; TRBD1 matches 7 bases. The J segment lost 6 bases and the V segment lost 8 bases, leaving 4 bases of the junction unmatched. Germline values: CDR1 MNHEY, CDR2 SMNVEV (reference sequence). The CDR3 has 13 amino acids. The CDR3 nucleotides are TGTGCCAGCGCAGGGACAGCTAATTCACCCCTCCACTTT. Its protein product is CASAGTANSPLHF.

This chain joins TRBV4-1 and TRBJ1-2; 9 bases align to TRBD1. Germline lookup yields CDR1 MGHRA and CDR2 YSYEKL. V gave up 1 base and J gave up 8 bases; unmatched junction bases: 5. CDR3 size: 14 residues. The CDR3 protein is CASSQAGTGSGYTF. The CDR3 DNA is TGCGCCAGCAGCCAAGCCGGGACAGGGTCGGGCTACACCTTC.

The chain is built from TRBV5-6 and TRBJ2-1; possible D gene TRBD1, 6 bases. There are 18 residues in the CDR3. The V end was cut by 4 bases, the J end by 0 bases, with 20 bases between. Germline V CDR1 and CDR2: SGHDT, YYEEEE. In nucleotides, the CDR3 is TGTGCCAGCAGCCACCCTCCGCTGGGGGCAAGCTCCTACAATGAGCAGTTCTTC. It yields the protein CASSHPPLGASSYNEQFF.

This sequence joins TRBV11-2 and TRBJ2-7; D possibly corresponds to TRBD1 (5 bases). Germline V CDR1 and CDR2: SGHAT, FQNNGV. The CDR3 extends over 13 amino acids. Deletions cut 1 base from V and 3 bases from J, with 7 bases between. The CDR3 DNA is TGTGCCAGCAGCTTAGGACAGAACTACGAGCAGTACTTC. It translates to CASSLGQNYEQYF.

The CDR3 DNA is TGTGCCAGCAGTGCTATCGGCGGGGGGGCGTATAATGAGCAGTTCTTC. Its translation: CASSAIGGGAYNEQFF. V usage is TRBV6-4 and J usage is TRBJ2-1, with 9 bases identical to TRBD2. The CDR3 has 16 residues. V lost 4 bases and J lost 7; bases outside the gene matches: 11. Germline V lookup: CDR1 MRHNA, CDR2 SNTAGT.

The chain has TRBV19 and TRBJ1-1; D gene uncertain. Germline V CDR1 and CDR2: LNHDA, SQIVND (reference sequence). This CDR3 is 16 amino acids long. V was clipped by 0 bases and J by 1 base, with 12 bases between them. As DNA, the CDR3 is TGTGCCAGTAGTATAGATCCTTACTCAGGGAACACTGAAGCTTTCTTT. Its translation: CASSIDPYSGNTEAFF.

The chain uses TRBV7-9 and TRBJ2-2; 7 nucleotides align to TRBD1. This CDR3 spans 17 amino acids. V dropped 5 bases and J dropped 5; count of bases not matched to a gene: 14. Per germline, CDR1 SEHNR and CDR2 FQNEAQ (reference sequence). The CDR3 sequence is CASSRSKGETGTGELFF. The DNA of the CDR3 is TGTGCCAGCAGCCGCTCAAAGGGCGAGACAGGGACCGGGGAGCTGTTTTTT.

The chain recombines TRBV30 with TRBJ2-1; tentative D call: TRBD2 (6 bases). Germline V gives CDR1 GTSNPN, CDR2 SVGIG (reference sequence). The V and J ends lost 5 bases and 5 bases respectively, with 16 bases between them. This CDR3 comprises 14 residues. The CDR3 region is CAWRRAGFHNEQFF. The CDR3 DNA is TGTGCCTGGCGTAGGGCGGGGTTCCACAATGAGCAGTTCTTC.

The CDR3 here is CASSPPVARGGRETQYF. In DNA, the CDR3 is TGTGCCAGCTCACCACCGGTCGCGCGGGGGGGCCGGGAGACCCAGTACTTC. The chain carries TRBV18 and TRBJ2-5; 9 bases agree with TRBD2. V gave up 0 bases and J gave up 5 bases; unmatched junction bases: 10. CDR1 and CDR2 (germline): KGHSH, LQKENI. This CDR3 comprises 17 residues.

The V and J genes are TRBV7-9 and TRBJ2-1; no reliable D call. Per the germline V gene, CDR1 is SEHNR and CDR2 is FQNEAQ (reference sequence). The CDR3 length is 14 residues. With 4 bases removed from V and 1 base from J, the gap between germline ends came to 8 bases. CDR3 DNA: TGTGCCAGCAGCTCCCCCGATTCCTACAATGAGCAGTTCTTC. Residues: CASSSPDSYNEQFF.

The chain links TRBV2 to TRBJ1-1, with D tentatively TRBD1 (5 bases). The germline CDR1 and CDR2 sequences are SNHLY and FYNNEI. The CDR3 sequence is 13 residues long. Trimming pared 5 bases from V and 5 bases from J, leaving 12 bases between. CDR3 region: CASSWAEGTEAFF. DNA for the CDR3: TGTGCCAGCAGTTGGGCTGAGGGGACTGAAGCTTTCTTT.

This sequence joins TRBV11-2 and TRBJ1-1; 10 bases agree with TRBD1. The CDR3 has 16 amino acids. Trimming cost V 3 bases and J 5 bases; bases outside gene matches: 9. Germline lookup yields CDR1 SGHAT and CDR2 FQNNGV. CDR3: CASSLGRTGGFTEAFF. CDR3 coding DNA: TGTGCCAGCAGCTTGGGGCGGACAGGGGGGTTTACTGAAGCTTTCTTT.

The chain carries TRBV7-3 and TRBJ2-5; 7 bases align to TRBD2. The CDR3 totals 18 residues. Germline V gene sequence: CDR1 SGHTA, CDR2 FQGTGA. Germline trimming cut 5 bases from V and 5 bases from J; bases unmatched to any gene: 20. This chain's CDR3 is CASSPRGSGVSLGETQYF. Here the CDR3 DNA reads TGTGCCAGCAGCCCGCGAGGGAGCGGGGTCTCCCTGGGGGAGACCCAGTACTTC.

The V gene is TRBV5-6, the J gene TRBJ1-5, with unresolved D. CDR1 is SGHDT, CDR2 YYEEEE, per germline. V dropped 1 base and J dropped 3 bases, with 11 bases sitting between them. This CDR3 is built from 15 residues. CDR3 sequence (DNA): TGTGCCAGCAGCTTGAAATGGGGTATCAATCAGCCCCAGCATTTT. This gives the protein CASSLKWGINQPQHF.

V usage is TRBV2 and J usage is TRBJ1-1; maybe TRBD1 (6 bases). Germline V lookup: CDR1 SNHLY, CDR2 FYNNEI. CDR3 length: 11 amino acids. CDR3 bases: TGTGCGGTTGCCTTCACAGGGATTGCTTTCTTT. This translates into CAVAFTGIAFF. The full variable domain, with the rest looked up from reference TRBV2 and TRBJ1-1, is EPEVTQTPSHQVTQMGQEVILRCVPISNHLYFYWYRQILGQKVEFLVSFYNNEISEKSEIFDDQFSVERPDGSNFTLKIRSTKLEDSAMYFCAVAFTGIAFFGQGTRLTVV.

This chain uses TRBV7-2 with TRBJ1-3, with D perhaps TRBD1 (5 bases). The CDR3 loop spans 18 amino acids. Trimming cost V 1 base and J 0 bases, with 16 bases left between them. Germline V gene lookup returns CDR1 SGHTA and CDR2 FQGNSA. The CDR3 loop reads CASSLGASGTGSGNTIYF. The CDR3 DNA follows: TGTGCCAGCAGCTTAGGGGCCTCCGGGACGGGCTCTGGAAACACCATATATTTT. The whole variable domain, remainder taken from reference TRBV7-2 and TRBJ1-3, is GAGVSQSPSNKVTEKGKDVELRCDPISGHTALYWYRQSLGQGLEFLIYFQGNSAPDKSGLPSDRFSAERTGGSVSTLTIQRTQQEDSAVYLCASSLGASGTGSGNTIYFGEGSWLTVV.

The V gene is TRBV19, the J gene TRBJ2-6; TRBD2 is a possible D gene (5 bases). This CDR3 has 16 residues. The germline gives CDR1 LNHDA, CDR2 SQIVND (reference sequence). V was clipped by 5 bases and J by 4 bases, with 15 bases between them. CDR3 nucleotides: TGTGCCAGTAGTCGGCCCGGGGTGCACGGGGCCAACGTCCTGACTTTC. It translates to CASSRPGVHGANVLTF.

V and J are TRBV13 and TRBJ2-5, with TRBD2 identical over 10 bases. V lost 5 bases to trimming and J lost 1 base; unmatched junction nucleotides: 7. Germline values: CDR1 PRHDT, CDR2 FYEKMQ (reference sequence). This CDR3 contains 16 residues. Here the CDR3 DNA reads TGTGCCAGCAGCCCCAGGACTAGCGGACTCCAAGAGACCCAGTACTTC. Translating gives CASSPRTSGLQETQYF.

The genes are TRBV25-1 and TRBJ2-2; 7 nucleotides match TRBD2. CDR1 MGHDK and CDR2 SYGVNS come from the germline V gene. V lost 4 bases to trimming and J lost 7 bases; unmatched junction nucleotides: 12. The CDR3 has 16 amino acids. In nucleotides, the CDR3 is TGTGCCAGCAGTGGAACCCTGGGGGGGGAAGGCGGGGAGCTGTTTTTT. Translation gives CASSGTLGGEGGELFF.

The chain has TRBV25-1 and TRBJ2-6, with 7 bases lining up with TRBD1. Trimming took 4 bases from V and 0 from J; bases not matched to a gene: 9. CDR3 length equals 18 residues. Germline CDR1 reads MGHDK; CDR2 reads SYGVNS. CDR3 residues: CASSGPKGAYSGANVLTF. Written as DNA, the CDR3 is TGTGCCAGCAGTGGGCCTAAGGGGGCCTACTCTGGGGCCAACGTCCTGACTTTC. The full variable domain, completed using reference TRBV25-1 and TRBJ2-6, is EADIYQTPRYLVIGTGKKITLECSQTMGHDKMYWYQQDPGMELHLIHYSYGVNSTEKGDLSSESTVSRIRTEHFPLTLESARPSHTSQYLCASSGPKGAYSGANVLTFGAGSRLTVL.

The chain is built from TRBV18 and TRBJ1-1; D call uncertain. The CDR3 has 15 residues. V lost 2 bases, J lost 4 bases, and 14 bases lay in between. The germline V gene encodes CDR1 KGHSH and CDR2 LQKENI. The chain's CDR3 is CASSPLPPESTEAFF. CDR3 nucleotides: TGTGCCAGCTCACCATTGCCTCCGGAGAGCACTGAAGCTTTCTTT.

This sequence joins TRBV2 and TRBJ2-6; no definite D call. V lost 6 bases and J lost 0, with 12 bases in between. The V gene's germline CDR1 is SNHLY and CDR2 FYNNEI. The CDR3 loop spans 16 amino acids. Here the CDR3 DNA reads TGTGCCAGCAGGGCCCAAGGCACCTCTGGGGCCAACGTCCTGACTTTC. The encoded protein is CASRAQGTSGANVLTF.

The J gene is TRBJ2-3, the V gene TRBV7-9; D ambiguous. In germline, CDR1 is SEHNR, CDR2 FQNEAQ (reference sequence). This CDR3 region has 12 residues. The germline V and J ends were trimmed by 11 bases and 0 bases, with 9 bases remaining between them. The CDR3 DNA reads as TGTGCCTGCCAAGTGAGCACAGATACGCAGTATTTT. Amino acids: CACQVSTDTQYF.

CDR3 nucleotide sequence: TGCGCCAGCAGCTTTAGCGGGGGGCTTAGCACAGATACGCAGTATTTT. It codes for CASSFSGGLSTDTQYF. The genes are TRBV5-1 and TRBJ2-3, with 10 bases identical to TRBD2. Germline V gives CDR1 SGHRS, CDR2 YFSETQ. The CDR3 sequence is 16 residues long. Trimming took 2 bases from V and 0 from J; bases not matched to a gene: 3.

The chain joins TRBV27 to TRBJ2-7; no firm D call. Germline lookup yields CDR1 MNHEY and CDR2 SMNVEV (reference sequence). The V gene lost 0 bases and the J gene lost 1 base, with 7 bases spanning the gap. The CDR3 totals 14 residues. CDR3: CASSLSVRSYEQYF. CDR3 sequence (DNA): TGTGCCAGCAGTTTATCTGTCCGGTCCTACGAGCAGTACTTC.

This clone has more than one count but fewer than ten. This chain links TRBV6-4 with TRBJ2-1; the match to TRBD2 covers 7 bases. The CDR3 consists of 13 residues. Germline V gene data show CDR1 as MRHNA and CDR2 as SNTAGT. V was clipped by 2 bases and J by 5 bases; unmatched bases: 0. Written as DNA, the CDR3 is TGTGCCAGCAGTGACGGGACTAACAATGAGCAGTTCTTC. Translating gives CASSDGTNNEQFF.

The genes are TRBV18 and TRBJ2-5, with D possibly being TRBD2 (6 bases). There are 13 residues in the CDR3. Trimming left V 3 bases short and J 5 bases short, with 10 bases between. The germline CDR1 and CDR2 sequences are KGHSH and LQKENI. The CDR3 loop is CASSPMEGETQYF. The CDR3 DNA follows: TGTGCCAGCTCACCTATGGAGGGGGAGACCCAGTACTTC.

The CDR3 here is CASTLPGSPGELFF. The CDR3 region has the DNA TGTGCCAGCACCCTGCCAGGATCGCCCGGGGAGCTGTTTTTT. This sequence joins TRBV6-6 and TRBJ2-2; D is ambiguous. V was trimmed by 7 bases and J by 6 bases, leaving 15 bases between them. Germline values: CDR1 MNHNY, CDR2 SVGAGI (reference sequence). The CDR3 runs to 14 residues.

The chain employs TRBV30 and TRBJ2-5; possible D gene TRBD2, 6 bases. This CDR3 region has 11 residues. Trimming cost V 4 bases and J 6 bases, with 9 bases left between them. Germline V gene sequence: CDR1 GTSNPN, CDR2 SVGIG (reference sequence). As DNA, the CDR3 is TGTGCCTGGACGGAGGGTAAGACCCAGTACTTC. Translation gives CAWTEGKTQYF.